These 28 T cell receptor beta chains were sequenced from one sample in a study of blood T cells in healthy people across ages. Sample-barcoded 5' priming and a J-beta primer mix drove a second PCR of roughly 6 to 12 cycles. MiXCR was run by TCRdb on the 5' RACE reads, yielding one entry per CDR3 protein. The sample yields roughly 680,000 distinct CDR3 sequences, approximately 52% seen once. Source material: blood. These receptors were obtained from a woman aged 80 or over in good health.

The chain couples TRBV12-3 or TRBV12-4 to TRBJ2-4, with TRBD2 identical over 7 bases. The CDR3 is 14 amino acids. Germline trimming cut 5 bases from V and 2 bases from J; bases unmatched to any gene: 3. The CDR3 bases are TGTGCCAGCAGTGGGGGGGGGACCAAAAACATTCAGTACTTC. It codes for CASSGGGTKNIQYF.

The chain combines TRBV6-6 with TRBJ2-7; 8 bases align to TRBD2. The better agreement between TRBJ2-5 and the DNA end casts doubt on the J call. Looked up from germline, CDR1 is MNHNY and CDR2 is SVGAGI (reference sequence). There are 16 residues in the CDR3. The CDR3 DNA reads TGTGCCAGCAGTTACGAAAATCCGGGACTAGGAGAGACCCAGTACTTC. Encoded protein: CASSYENPGLGETQYF.

There are a few counts of this clonotype. The chain has TRBV10-3 and TRBJ2-5; tentatively, D is TRBD1 (6 bases). Looked up from germline, CDR1 is ENHRY and CDR2 is SYGVKD. This CDR3 contains 14 residues. Trimming took off 2 bases at V and 10 bases at J, with 17 bases between the two ends. As DNA, the CDR3 is TGTGCCATCAGTGAGGGGGGCCGAGACAGAGGCCAGTACTTC. Translated: CAISEGGRDRGQYF.

On this clonotype: A read error may explain this, as a much larger clone is one base away. The chain combines TRBV14 with TRBJ2-1; D is possibly TRBD2 (5 bases). There are 12 residues in the CDR3. Germline CDR1 and CDR2: SGHDN and FVKESK. The CDR3 nucleotides are TGTGCCGGCAGCCAAGGACGGGGAGAGCAGTTCTTC. Its translation is CAGSQGRGEQFF.

On this clonotype itself: A read error may account for a junction end that differs from germline. CDR3 sequence: CAGSSYRAGRTDTQYF. CDR3 in DNA: TGTGCCGGCAGCTCCTACAGGGCCGGGCGCACAGATACGCAGTATTTT. The V call is TRBV6-2 or TRBV6-3, the J call TRBJ2-3; a possible D gene is TRBD1 (6 bases). The CDR3 totals 16 residues. Germline assignment: CDR1 MNHEY and CDR2 SVGEGT.

In its sample, this clonotype was seen a few times. A much larger clone differs from this one at a single base, so this may be a read error. J is TRBJ2-1 and V is TRBV3-1; no reliable D call. Germline V gives CDR1 LGHDT, CDR2 YNNKEL (reference sequence). The CDR3 has 13 amino acids. Trimming removed 1 base at V and 4 bases at J, with 5 bases between. In DNA form, the CDR3 reads TGTGCCAGCAGCCAAGTTGAGTACAATGAGCAGTTCTTC. Encoded protein: CASSQVEYNEQFF.

With respect to this clonotype: One end of the junction is discordant with germline, which a read error may explain. CDR3 sequence reads: CSTSRGLNNEQFF. The CDR3 region has the DNA TGCAGTACTAGCAGGGGGTTGAACAATGAGCAGTTCTTC. The chain recombines TRBV20-1 with TRBJ2-1; TRBD1 is a possible D gene (7 bases). CDR3 length: 13 amino acids. Germline V gene data show CDR1 as DFQATT and CDR2 as SNEGSKA (reference sequence).

The table lists this clonotype with a few counts. The chain links TRBV7-2 to TRBJ1-4; D call uncertain. The CDR3 runs 14 residues. Per the germline V gene, CDR1 is SGHTA and CDR2 is FQGNSA. V was pared by 5 bases and J by 0 bases, with 7 bases between. For the CDR3, the DNA is TGTGCCAGCAGCCGGACCCCAACTAATGAAAAACTGTTTTTT. Residues: CASSRTPTNEKLFF. Drawing the rest from reference TRBV7-2 and TRBJ1-4, the complete variable domain is GAGVSQSPSNKVTEKGKDVELRCDPISGHTALYWYRQSLGQGLEFLIYFQGNSAPDKSGLPSDRFSAERTGGSVSTLTIQRTQQEDSAVYLCASSRTPTNEKLFFGSGTQLSVL.

This clonotype was observed a handful of times. V gene TRBV5-5 combines with J gene TRBJ2-2, with a possible D match to TRBD1 (5 bases). The CDR3 is made up of 15 amino acids. V dropped 5 bases and J dropped 4 bases, with 15 bases sitting between them. Germline assignment: CDR1 SGHKS and CDR2 YYEKEE (reference sequence). The CDR3 region is CASRVGDIFTGELFF. The DNA of the CDR3 is TGTGCCAGCAGAGTAGGGGATATTTTCACCGGGGAGCTGTTTTTT.

The chain combines TRBV7-2 with TRBJ2-6; TRBD1 matches 7 bases. The CDR3 length is 17 residues. In germline, CDR1 is SGHTA, CDR2 FQGNSA. V shed 7 bases, J shed 0 bases, and the junction held 9 bases outside the gene matches. The CDR3 is CASIPGQPVSGANVLTF. DNA for the CDR3: TGTGCCAGCATCCCGGGACAGCCCGTCTCTGGGGCCAACGTCCTGACTTTC.

Notes on this clonotype: A much larger clone lies a single base off, so this may be a read error. The rearrangement links TRBV14 to TRBJ2-1, with TRBD1 as a possible D gene (6 bases). Germline assignment: CDR1 SGHDN and CDR2 FVKESK. This CDR3 has 16 amino acids. The CDR3: CVSSPMPGAAYNEQFF. CDR3 bases: TGTGTCAGCAGCCCCATGCCAGGGGCGGCCTACAATGAGCAGTTCTTC.

The chain joins TRBV5-1 to TRBJ2-5; D could derive from TRBD1 or TRBD2 (5 bases each). Looked up from germline, CDR1 is SGHRS and CDR2 is YFSETQ. CDR3 length equals 14 residues. The V end lost 4 bases, the J end lost 2 bases, and 12 bases lay between the germline ends. The CDR3 DNA reads TGCGCCAGCAGCCAGGGACGGCTGCAAGAGACCCAGTACTTC. Its translation is CASSQGRLQETQYF.

This rearrangement joins TRBV4-3 to TRBJ2-1; 8 bases agree with TRBD1. CDR1 LGHNA and CDR2 YSLEER come from the germline V gene. Trimming at V came to 0 bases and at J to 8 bases, leaving 6 bases not matched to a gene. This CDR3 region has 15 residues. The CDR3 DNA is TGCGCCAGCAGCCAAGATGGGACAGGCCCTGATGAGCAGTTCTTC. Its translation is CASSQDGTGPDEQFF.

The V gene is TRBV12-3 or TRBV12-4, the J gene TRBJ2-4; 7 nucleotides line up with TRBD2. The end of the DNA fits TRBJ2-7 better, so the J call may be wrong. This CDR3 has 14 amino acids. The DNA of the CDR3 is TGTGCCAGCAGATATACCGGGACTAACTCCGAGCAGTACTTC. Translation: CASRYTGTNSEQYF.

This sequence joins TRBV5-1 and TRBJ2-3, with 9 bases that match TRBD2. This CDR3 is 16 amino acids long. Trimming took 5 bases from V and 3 from J; bases not matched to a gene: 10. From germline, CDR1 is SGHRS and CDR2 YFSETQ. The CDR3 nucleotides are TGCGCCAGCAGGGAGCGGGGGGATATACTTACAGATACGCAGTATTTT. Translating it yields CASRERGDILTDTQYF.

This clonotype was seen only a few times. The gene calls are TRBV18 and TRBJ2-1; no firm D call. Germline loops: CDR1 KGHSH, CDR2 LQKENI. The CDR3 is 15 residues long. The V gene lost 6 bases and the J gene lost 2 bases, with 14 bases spanning the gap. The DNA for the CDR3 is TGTGCCAGCTCTCACCCCCGGACGGCCTACAATGAGCAGTTCTTC. Protein: CASSHPRTAYNEQFF.

This clonotype was detected a few times. The rearrangement links TRBV5-1 to TRBJ2-2; no definite D call. CDR1 is SGHRS and CDR2 is YFSETQ in the germline V gene. The CDR3 is made up of 13 amino acids. Trimming left V 7 bases short and J 1 base short, with 8 bases between. This CDR3 is CASRTRNTGELFF. The DNA of the CDR3 is TGCGCCAGCCGAACTCGGAACACCGGGGAGCTGTTTTTT. The full variable domain, its missing parts supplied by reference TRBV5-1 and TRBJ2-2, is KAGVTQTPRYLIKTRGQQVTLSCSPISGHRSVSWYQQTPGQGLQFLFEYFSETQRNKGNFPGRFSGRQFSNSRSEMNVSTLELGDSALYLCASRTRNTGELFFGEGSRLTVL.

This clonotype was picked up one time. This chain links TRBV12-3 or TRBV12-4 with TRBJ2-3; a possible D gene is TRBD2 (6 bases). Trimming took off 6 bases at V and 3 bases at J, with 13 bases between the two ends. This CDR3 has 14 residues. CDR3 residues: CASSDRGNTDTQYF. In DNA, the CDR3 is TGTGCCAGCAGCGACCGGGGGAATACAGATACGCAGTATTTT.

Turning to this clonotype: A read error may be the cause here, since a much bigger clone is one base away. The chain combines TRBV7-9 with TRBJ2-1; D is unclear. The assigned J gene may be wrong: the sequence end matches TRBJ2-7 better. Germline V gene data show CDR1 as SEHNR and CDR2 as FQNEAQ (reference sequence). This CDR3 contains 15 residues. DNA of the CDR3: TGTGCCACCAGGCCCGTCACAAACTCCTACAATGAGCAGTACTTC. Translated: CATRPVTNSYNEQYF.

As regards this clonotype: This could be a read error, since a much larger clone is one nucleotide away. This chain uses TRBV6-1 with TRBJ2-4; 10 nucleotides align to TRBD2. Germline values: CDR1 MNHNS, CDR2 SASEGT. Trimming cost V 4 bases and J 8 bases; bases outside gene matches: 8. The CDR3 runs to 15 residues. CDR3 sequence (DNA): TGTGCCAGCAGTGGAGGAGCTAGCGGGAGTGACATTCAGTACTTC. Its translation: CASSGGASGSDIQYF.

The table lists this clonotype with a count of one. The CDR3 here is CASSLVASGGEETQYF. The DNA for the CDR3 is TGTGCCAGCAGCTTAGTCGCTAGCGGGGGTGAAGAGACCCAGTACTTC. The chain uses TRBV7-2 and TRBJ2-4; the match to TRBD2 covers 10 bases. The J call may be wrong; the DNA end is better matched by TRBJ2-5. This CDR3 region has 16 residues. Germline values: CDR1 SGHTA, CDR2 FQGNSA.

The CDR3 region has the DNA TGTGCCAGCAGCTTAGGGGGACTAGCGGCCCAGCAGTACTTC. Its protein product is CASSLGGLAAQQYF. The chain joins TRBV11-2 to TRBJ2-7; 11 bases map to TRBD2. The CDR3 contains 14 residues. In germline, CDR1 is SGHAT, CDR2 FQNNGV. J was trimmed by 8 bases and V by 1 base; bases with no gene match: 4.

This clonotype was seen more than once but under ten times. The chain combines TRBV20-1 with TRBJ1-1, with 10 nucleotides matching TRBD1. The CDR3 covers 13 residues. After removal of 0 bases from V and 6 bases from J, the junction contained 1 base not matched to a gene. CDR1 and CDR2 from the germline V gene are DFQATT and SNEGSKA (reference sequence). The CDR3 nucleotides read TGCAGTGCTAGAGATGGACAGGGGGCTGAAGCTTTCTTT. It encodes CSARDGQGAEAFF.

This clonotype was seen only a few times. CDR3 sequence reads: CASSQEGGRSREQYF. The CDR3 DNA follows: TGTGCCAGCAGCCAAGAAGGCGGGAGAAGCCGCGAGCAGTACTTC. The rearrangement uses TRBV3-1 and TRBJ2-7; TRBD2 matches 7 bases. The V and J ends lost 0 bases and 6 bases, in that order; junction bases with no gene match: 8. CDR3 size: 15 residues. CDR1 and CDR2 from the germline V gene are LGHDT and YNNKEL (reference sequence).

The chain couples TRBV9 to TRBJ2-5; weak D call: TRBD2 (6 bases). CDR3 length: 15 amino acids. V shed 0 bases and J shed 5 bases, with 14 bases lying between them. Germline-derived CDR1 and CDR2 are SGDLS and YYNGEE. In DNA form, the CDR3 reads TGTGCCAGCAGCGTAGACCCCAGCGGGTACGAGACCCAGTACTTC. This sequence encodes CASSVDPSGYETQYF.

In this sample, this clonotype turned up a few times. The chain joins TRBV5-1 to TRBJ2-5; 7 bases fit TRBD2. Germline loops: CDR1 SGHRS, CDR2 YFSETQ. The CDR3 loop spans 15 amino acids. V lost 2 bases to trimming and J lost 3 bases; unmatched junction nucleotides: 7. The CDR3 loop is CASSLPSGAEETQYF. The CDR3, as DNA: TGCGCCAGCAGCTTACCCAGCGGGGCTGAAGAGACCCAGTACTTC.

The rearrangement uses TRBV10-3 and TRBJ2-7; D uncertain. The J call may be faulty, since TRBJ2-5 better matches the DNA end. CDR1 is ENHRY, CDR2 SYGVKD, per germline. CDR3 length equals 15 residues. The DNA of the CDR3 is TGTGCCATCAGCCCCTCCACGTCGGGCAGGCGGACCCAGTACTTC. As protein: CAISPSTSGRRTQYF.

This clonotype was picked up one time. A much bigger clone sits one base away, suggesting this may be a read error. This chain connects TRBV2 to TRBJ1-2, with no clear D. The germline gives CDR1 SNHLY, CDR2 FYNNEI. With 8 bases removed from V and 9 bases from J, the gap between germline ends came to 19 bases. This CDR3 contains 13 residues. CDR3 sequence: CASRGRGPYSYTF. As DNA, the CDR3 is TGTGCCAGCCGGGGTCGCGGACCTTATAGCTACACCTTC.